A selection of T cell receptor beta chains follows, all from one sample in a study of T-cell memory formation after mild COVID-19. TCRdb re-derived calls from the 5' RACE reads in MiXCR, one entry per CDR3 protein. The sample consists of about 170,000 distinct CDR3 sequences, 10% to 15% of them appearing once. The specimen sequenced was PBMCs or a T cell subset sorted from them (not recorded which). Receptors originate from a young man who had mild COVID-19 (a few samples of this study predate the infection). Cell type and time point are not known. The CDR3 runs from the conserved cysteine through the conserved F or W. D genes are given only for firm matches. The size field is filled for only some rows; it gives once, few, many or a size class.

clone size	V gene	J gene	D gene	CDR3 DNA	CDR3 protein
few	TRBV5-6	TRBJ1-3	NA	TGTGCCAGCAGCCATCCCACCCGTCACTCTGGAAACACCATATATTTT	CASSHPTRHSGNTIYF
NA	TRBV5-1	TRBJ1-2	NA	TGCGCCAGCAGCTTAGATCGAACGTCGCCTAACTATGGCTACACCTTC	CASSLDRTSPNYGYTF
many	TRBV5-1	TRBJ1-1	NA	TGCGCCAGCAGCTTGGGCGCGGGGAACACTGAAGCTTTCTTT	CASSLGAGNTEAFF
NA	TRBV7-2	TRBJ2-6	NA	TGTGCCAGCAGCTTAGGGGCTGGGATACTCTCTGGGGCCAACGTCCTGACTTTC	CASSLGAGILSGANVLTF
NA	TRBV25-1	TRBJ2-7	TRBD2	TGTGCCAGCAGTGAACCGGGGGGTATTGGCGAGCAGTACTTC	CASSEPGGIGEQYF
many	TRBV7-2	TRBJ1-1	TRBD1	TGTGCCAGCAGCCCTTATACCGGGACAGATTCTGAAGCTTTCTTT	CASSPYTGTDSEAFF
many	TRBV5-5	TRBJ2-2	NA	TGTGCCAGCAGCTCACTAACGGGGGGCCGCGGCGGGGAGCTGTTTTTT	CASSSLTGGRGGELFF
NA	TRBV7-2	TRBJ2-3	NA	TGTGCCAGCGGACGGTTGACTAGCACAGATACGCAGTATTTT	CASGRLTSTDTQYF
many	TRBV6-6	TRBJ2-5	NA	TGCGCCAGCAGCCGGCAGGGGGAGACCCAGTACTTC	CASSRQGETQYF
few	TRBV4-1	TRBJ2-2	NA	TGCGCCAGCAGCCTTCCTGGACGGATCGGGGAGCTGTTTTTT	CASSLPGRIGELFF
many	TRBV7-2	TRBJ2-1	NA	TGTGCCAGCAGATACCGGGTCCAGGGGGAGCAGTTCTTC	CASRYRVQGEQFF
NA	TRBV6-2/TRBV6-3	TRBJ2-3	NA	TGTGCCAGCATGCCCTTTAGCATCGCAGATACGCAGTATTTT	CASMPFSIADTQYF
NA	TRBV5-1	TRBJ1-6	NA	TGCGCCAGCACATCCGGGGAGGACCATTCACCCCTCCACTTT	CASTSGEDHSPLHF
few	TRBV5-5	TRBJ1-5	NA	TGTGCCAGCAGCTTGGATTCAGGCCTTGGTCCCCAGCATTTT	CASSLDSGLGPQHF
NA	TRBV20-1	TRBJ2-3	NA	TGCAGTGCTAGAGCAGTCACAGATACGCAGTATTTT	CSARAVTDTQYF
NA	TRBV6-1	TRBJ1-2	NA	TGTGCCAGCAACGTCAGGGAGAAATATGGCTACACCTTC	CASNVREKYGYTF
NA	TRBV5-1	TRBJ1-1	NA	TGCGCCAGCAGCTTGTATATCGGCACTGAAGCTTTCTTT	CASSLYIGTEAFF
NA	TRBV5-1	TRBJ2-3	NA	TGCGCCAGCAGCTTGGGCCTCGGGGCAGGGGTTGAAGATACGCAGTATTTT	CASSLGLGAGVEDTQYF
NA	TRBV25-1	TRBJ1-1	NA	TGTGCCACCAGAACCGCGGCAGAAGCTTTCTTT	CATRTAAEAFF
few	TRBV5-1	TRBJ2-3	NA	TGCGCCAGCAGCTTGGGGACTATGGCAGATACGCAGTATTTT	CASSLGTMADTQYF
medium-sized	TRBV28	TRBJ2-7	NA	TGTGCCAGCAGTTCCACGGGGGGCATAACCTACGAGCAGTACTTC	CASSSTGGITYEQYF
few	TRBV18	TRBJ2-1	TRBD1	TGTGCCAGCTCACTCGAGACAGGGGCCACCAATGAGCAGTTCTTC	CASSLETGATNEQFF
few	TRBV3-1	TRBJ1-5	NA	TGTGCCAGCAGCATCGGGGGAAGAAGCAATCAGCCCCAGCATTTT	CASSIGGRSNQPQHF
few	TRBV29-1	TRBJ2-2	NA	TGCAGCGTTGCCGTGTACTTGAACGGGGAGCTGTTTTTT	CSVAVYLNGELFF
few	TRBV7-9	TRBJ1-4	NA	TGTGCCAGCTCGCAGGGAGAAAAACTGTTTTTT	CASSQGEKLFF
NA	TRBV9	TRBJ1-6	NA	TGTGCCAGCAGCGCCGAGTTACATTCACCCCTCCACTTT	CASSAELHSPLHF
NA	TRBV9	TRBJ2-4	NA	TGTGCCAGCAGCGTAGAGCCGGGGCTGGTGGCCAAAAACATTCAGTACTTC	CASSVEPGLVAKNIQYF
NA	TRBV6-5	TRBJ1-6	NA	TGTGCCAGCAGTTACTCGGTAGGCGGCAATTCACCCCTCCACTTT	CASSYSVGGNSPLHF
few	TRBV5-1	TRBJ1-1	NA	TGCGCCAGCAGCTTCAGCCCGCCAGGGTCGTCAAACACTGAAGCTTTCTTT	CASSFSPPGSSNTEAFF
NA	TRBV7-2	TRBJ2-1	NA	TGTGCCAGCAGCTTAGTTTGGCAGTCCTCCTACAATGAGCAGTTCTTC	CASSLVWQSSYNEQFF
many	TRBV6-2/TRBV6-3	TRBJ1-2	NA	TGTGCCAGCAGTTTTGGGAGTGGCTACACCTTC	CASSFGSGYTF
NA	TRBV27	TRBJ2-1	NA	TGTGCCAGCAGGGGCCGGTCCCTTATTTTGGATGAGCAGTTCTTC	CASRGRSLILDEQFF
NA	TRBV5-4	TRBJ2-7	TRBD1	TGTGCCAGCAGAGGGACAGCTGCCTACGAGCAGTACTTC	CASRGTAAYEQYF
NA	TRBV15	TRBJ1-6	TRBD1	TGTGCCACCAGCAGAACAGGGGATTCACCCCTCCACTTT	CATSRTGDSPLHF
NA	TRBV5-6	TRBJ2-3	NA	TGTGCCAGCAGCCTTAGATATCGATCAGGCGGATCGCAGTATTTT	CASSLRYRSGGSQYF
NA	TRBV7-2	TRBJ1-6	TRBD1	TGTGCCAGCAGCTTAGCCGGACAGGGGAGGAGCTCCTATAATTCACCCCTCCACTTT	CASSLAGQGRSSYNSPLHF
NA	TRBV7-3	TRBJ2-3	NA	TGTGCCAGCAGCTTAAACTCGGGACTGATCACAGATACGCAGTATTTT	CASSLNSGLITDTQYF
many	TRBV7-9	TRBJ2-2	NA	TGTGCCAGTAGCAGGGCCGGGGAGCTGTTTTTT	CASSRAGELFF
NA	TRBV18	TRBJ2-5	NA	TGTGCCAGCTCACCTTTTAGGGGCGACCAGTACTTC	CASSPFRGDQYF
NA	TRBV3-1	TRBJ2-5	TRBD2	TGTGCCAGCAGCCTGCTAGCGGGGGAGACCCAGTACTTC	CASSLLAGETQYF
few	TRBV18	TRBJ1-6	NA	TGTGCCAGCTCACCAGGGGACGGTCGGGCACCCCTCCACTTT	CASSPGDGRAPLHF
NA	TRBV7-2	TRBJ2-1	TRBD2	TGTGCCAGCAGCCCCTTACGGGAGGAATTTGAGCAGTTCTTC	CASSPLREEFEQFF
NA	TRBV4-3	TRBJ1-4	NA	TGCGCCAGCAGCCAAGTGGGCTATTCTAATGAAAAACTGTTTTTT	CASSQVGYSNEKLFF
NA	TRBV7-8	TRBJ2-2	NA	TGTGCCATCCCGGGGGGCTACACCGGGGAGCTGTTTTTT	CAIPGGYTGELFF
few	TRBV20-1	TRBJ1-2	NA	TGCAGTGCGCCCCGAGGGCAGACCTTCACCTTC	CSAPRGQTFTF
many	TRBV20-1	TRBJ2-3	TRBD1	TGCAGTGAACAGGGGGCCGGAGATACGCAGTATTTT	CSEQGAGDTQYF
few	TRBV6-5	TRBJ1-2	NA	TGTGCCAGCAGCCCGCCCGGGGGAGGCTATGGCTACACCTTC	CASSPPGGGYGYTF
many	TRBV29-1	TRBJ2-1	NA	TGCAGCGTTGAAATAGGCTACAATGAGCAGTTCTTC	CSVEIGYNEQFF
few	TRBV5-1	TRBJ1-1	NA	TGCGCCAGCAGCTTCGTGACAGGAGGGACTGAAGCTTTCTTT	CASSFVTGGTEAFF
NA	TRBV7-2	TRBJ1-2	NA	TGTGCCAGCAGCCCAGCGGCGGGGGGACTAGGTGGCTACACCTTC	CASSPAAGGLGGYTF